This T cell receptor (beta chain) was found in a study of identical twins. Unique molecular identifiers were in the cDNA, with template-switch universal primer binding. TCRdb used MiXCR to reprocess the 5' RACE reads, holding one entry per CDR3 protein. Of 450,000 or so distinct CDR3 sequences in the sample, 20% to 25% were seen once. Germline CDR1 reads SGHTS; CDR2 reads YDEGEE. CDR3 length equals 14 residues. V was trimmed by 1 base and J by 1 base, leaving 5 bases between them. The sample was also reused in another study, on T cells expressing NK-cell markers. As reported in that work: Cells sorted as CD3+CD56+NKG2C+, CD3+CD56+NKG2C- and CD3+CD56-NKG2C+ T cells supplied the TCR beta repertoires. Clarity on HCMV specificity was lacking for the expanded NKG2C+ T cell clones.

Sequenced material: CD4+ T cells sorted from blood. The sequence derives from a woman under 30 in good health. The V call is TRBV5-8, the J call TRBJ1-4; no definite D call. The CDR3: CASSLIETNEKLFF. The CDR3 nucleotides are TGTGCCAGCAGCTTGATCGAAACTAATGAAAAACTGTTTTTT.